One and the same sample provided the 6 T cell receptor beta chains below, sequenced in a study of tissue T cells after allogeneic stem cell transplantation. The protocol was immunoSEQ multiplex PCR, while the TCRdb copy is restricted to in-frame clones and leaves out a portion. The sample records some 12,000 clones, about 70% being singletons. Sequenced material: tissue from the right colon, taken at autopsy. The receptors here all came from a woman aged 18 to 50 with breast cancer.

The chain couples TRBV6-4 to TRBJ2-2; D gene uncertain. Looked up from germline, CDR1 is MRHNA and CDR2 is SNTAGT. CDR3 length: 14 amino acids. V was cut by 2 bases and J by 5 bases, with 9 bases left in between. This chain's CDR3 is CASSDVGGTGELFF. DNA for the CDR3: TGTGCCAGCAGTGACGTTGGTGGGACCGGGGAGCTGTTTTTT.

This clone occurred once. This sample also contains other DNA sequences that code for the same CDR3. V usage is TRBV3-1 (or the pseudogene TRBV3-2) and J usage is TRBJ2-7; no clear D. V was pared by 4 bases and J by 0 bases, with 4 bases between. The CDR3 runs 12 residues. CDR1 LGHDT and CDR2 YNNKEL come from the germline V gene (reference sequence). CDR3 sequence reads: CASSPSSYEQYF. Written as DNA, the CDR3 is TGTGCCAGCAGCCCGAGCTCCTACGAGCAGTACTTC.

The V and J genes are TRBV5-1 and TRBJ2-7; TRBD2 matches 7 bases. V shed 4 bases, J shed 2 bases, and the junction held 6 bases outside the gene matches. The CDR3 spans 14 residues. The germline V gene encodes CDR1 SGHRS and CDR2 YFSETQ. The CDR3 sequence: CASSASGNTYEQYF. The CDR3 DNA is TGCGCCAGCAGCGCGAGCGGGAATACCTACGAGCAGTACTTC.

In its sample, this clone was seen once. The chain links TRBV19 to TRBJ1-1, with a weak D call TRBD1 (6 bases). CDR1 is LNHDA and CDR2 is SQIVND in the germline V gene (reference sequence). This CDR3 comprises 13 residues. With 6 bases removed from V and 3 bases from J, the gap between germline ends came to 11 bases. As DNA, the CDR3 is TGTGCCAGTAGCGTTAAGGGGGACACTGAAGCTTTCTTT. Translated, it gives CASSVKGDTEAFF.

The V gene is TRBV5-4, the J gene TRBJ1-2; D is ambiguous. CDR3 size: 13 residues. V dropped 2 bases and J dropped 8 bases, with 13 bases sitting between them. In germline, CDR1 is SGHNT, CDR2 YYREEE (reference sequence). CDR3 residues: CASSLGEERGYTF. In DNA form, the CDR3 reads TGTGCCAGCAGCTTAGGAGAGGAGCGAGGCTACACCTTC.

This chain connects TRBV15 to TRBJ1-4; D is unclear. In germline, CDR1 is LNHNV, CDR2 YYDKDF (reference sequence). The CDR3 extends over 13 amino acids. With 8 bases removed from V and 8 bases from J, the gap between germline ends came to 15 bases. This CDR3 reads CATLRRGEEKLFF. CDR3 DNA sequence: TGTGCCACCCTCAGGCGTGGAGAGGAAAAACTGTTTTTT.